This TCR beta chain emerged from a study of shared clonotypes between healthy human individuals. Study summary: Three plates were used per donor for CD4 naive, three for CD4 memory, two for CD8 naive and one for CD8 memory.

The method was immunoSEQ multiplex PCR; TCRdb's version includes in-frame clones alone and lacks a portion of them. The sample records around 2.1 million clones, roughly 91% being singletons. Naive CD8 cells comprised CD45RO-negative, CCR7-positively selected cells, excluding terminally differentiated effector memory CD45RA+ cells. Each sample came from a Caucasian adult donor living in Nashville, Tennessee. This CDR3 comprises 14 residues. The V gene's germline CDR1 is SGDLS and CDR2 YYNGEE. Trimming pared 4 bases from V and 5 bases from J, leaving 15 bases between. Regarding the study as a whole: Rarefaction gave evidence that sorted-subset sequencing remained incomplete despite large depth. Estimated clonotype richness was generally higher in naive than memory subsets.

As concerns this clone: Its antigen is unknown.

This TCR came from a man aged 18 to 35 in good health. Some clones in this sample may be carry-over from other donors' samples. The V and J genes are TRBV9 and TRBJ1-1; D is possibly TRBD1 (5 bases). Input material: naive CD8+ T cells from PBMCs. Here the CDR3 DNA reads TGTGCCAGCAGCCCGGGCGAGGGGTGGACTGAAGCTTTCTTT. This gives the protein CASSPGEGWTEAFF.